This T cell receptor (beta chain) was sequenced in a study of CD8 T cells in Susac syndrome. Random-hexamer reverse transcription was applied to about 0.45 to 1 ug RNA. A multiplex approach, immunoSEQ multiplex PCR, amplified TCR beta CDR3 across 54 Vbeta and 13 Jbeta. TCRdb independently ran MiXCR on the immunoSEQ multiplex PCR reads; one entry per CDR3 protein. Among around 220,000 distinct CDR3 sequences listed, 80% to 95% were seen once. CDR1 and CDR2 (germline): SSHAT, FNYEAQ (reference sequence). The CDR3 is 15 amino acids. In blood CD8+ and CD4+ T cells, TCR beta underwent sequencing. The TEMRA cells underwent FACS enrichment, while the CD8+ and CD4+ T cells underwent negative isolation. In this sample, this clonotype turned up once. Its antigen is not identified. At one end the junction does not follow the germline gene, possibly because of a read error. Broader study findings: That the number of individuals in its TCR sequencing and HLA analysis was relatively small was acknowledged by the study.

The chain employs TRBV7-7 and TRBJ2-3, with no clear D. The sample comprised CD8+ T cells from PBMCs. The source is a human donor with multiple sclerosis. The CDR3 region has the DNA TGTGCTAGCAGCACCTCGCCCTCAGGCACAGATACGCAGTATTTT. Its translation: CASSTSPSGTDTQYF.